These 10 T cell receptor beta chains originate from one sample sequenced in a study of T cell repertoires in cytomegalovirus infection. Each CDR3 protein is one row after TCRdb ran MiXCR on the reads. This sample yields 80,000 to 130,000 distinct CDR3 sequences, of which 23% are seen a single time; roughly two fifths belongs to the top ten. The material sequenced was CD8+ T cells from PBMCs. These receptors came from a human donor in good health (CMV status not recorded). Some clones in this sample may be carry-over from other donors' samples.

This clonotype was seen only a few times. The V and J genes are TRBV7-8 and TRBJ2-7, with D perhaps being TRBD1 or TRBD2 (5 bases each). V was clipped by 10 bases and J by 2 bases, with 12 bases between them. CDR1 is SGHVS, CDR2 FQNEAQ, per germline. The CDR3 spans 12 residues. For the CDR3, the DNA is TGTGCCACCTTGGGGGAGACCTACGAGCAGTACTTC. Protein product: CATLGETYEQYF.

The chain couples TRBV7-9 to TRBJ2-1, with D perhaps matching TRBD1 (5 bases). V was pared by 4 bases and J by 9 bases, with 10 bases between. The CDR3 is 12 amino acids. Germline V gene lookup returns CDR1 SEHNR and CDR2 FQNEAQ (reference sequence). The CDR3 loop is CASSCPGSEQFF. Here the CDR3 DNA reads TGTGCCAGCAGCTGCCCAGGGTCTGAGCAGTTCTTC.

Only a few counts were recorded for this clonotype. This sequence joins TRBV7-6 and TRBJ2-1; D not resolved. V was pared by 5 bases and J by 8 bases, with 13 bases between. Germline CDR1 and CDR2: SGHVS and FNYEAQ. The CDR3 is 13 amino acids. CDR3 sequence (DNA): TGTGCCAGCAGCCCGGCCGGGTGGGATGAGCAGTTCTTC. Amino acid sequence: CASSPAGWDEQFF.

The chain combines TRBV7-9 with TRBJ2-7, with a weak D call TRBD2 (5 bases). The CDR3 has 15 amino acids. The germline V gene encodes CDR1 SEHNR and CDR2 FQNEAQ (reference sequence). Trimming removed 5 bases at V and 3 bases at J, with 17 bases between. The CDR3 protein is CASSTPADGGYEQYF. CDR3 coding DNA: TGTGCCAGCAGCACCCCGGCGGATGGAGGCTACGAGCAGTACTTC. Combining the CDR3 with reference TRBV7-9 and TRBJ2-7 gives the whole variable domain DTGVSQNPRHKITKRGQNVTFRCDPISEHNRLYWYRQTLGQGPEFLTYFQNEAQLEKSRLLSDRFSAERPKGSFSTLEIQRTEQGDSAMYLCASSTPADGGYEQYFGPGTRLTVT.

In its sample, this clonotype was seen a few times. In DNA form, the CDR3 reads TGTGCCAGCAGCCCCGCCAGCACCGGGGAGCTGTTTTTT. Residues: CASSPASTGELFF. J is TRBJ2-2 and V is TRBV7-9, with D hard to call. The germline CDR1 and CDR2 sequences are SEHNR and FQNEAQ (reference sequence). The CDR3 extends over 13 amino acids. The germline V and J ends were trimmed by 5 bases and 4 bases, with 8 bases remaining between them.

The chain recombines TRBV6-2 or TRBV6-3 with TRBJ2-7; 8 bases align to TRBD1. V lost 4 bases, J lost 3 bases, and 5 bases stayed unmatched. CDR1 is MNHEY and CDR2 is SVGEGT in the germline V gene. The CDR3 extends over 14 amino acids. The CDR3 is CASSFGTGGYEQYF. CDR3 DNA sequence: TGTGCCAGCAGTTTCGGGACAGGTGGCTACGAGCAGTACTTC.

The V call is TRBV10-3, the J call TRBJ1-1; D is unresolved. This CDR3 has 14 residues. Per germline, CDR1 ENHRY and CDR2 SYGVKD. Trimming shortened V by 3 bases and J by 1 base, and 9 bases separated the two germline ends. CDR3 nucleotide sequence: TGTGCCATCAGTGACCCTACAGAGAACACTGAAGCTTTCTTT. Amino acid sequence: CAISDPTENTEAFF.

This clonotype came up many times. The chain couples TRBV28 to TRBJ2-7, with no clear D. V was pared by 6 bases and J by 3 bases, with 6 bases between. This CDR3 spans 11 amino acids. The germline CDR1 and CDR2 sequences are MDHEN and SYDVKM. The CDR3 loop reads CASRDYYEQYF. The CDR3 nucleotides are TGTGCCAGCAGGGATTACTACGAGCAGTACTTC.

The chain uses TRBV29-1 and TRBJ2-3; 9 bases are a match to TRBD1. With 3 bases clipped from V and 2 bases from J, the junction kept 3 bases outside the gene matches. This CDR3 spans 14 amino acids. Per germline, CDR1 SQVTM and CDR2 ANQGSEA. The CDR3 DNA reads as TGCAGCGTTGAGGGGACAGGGACCACAGATACGCAGTATTTT. It is translated as CSVEGTGTTDTQYF.

This sequence joins TRBV10-3 and TRBJ2-7, with D perhaps TRBD1 (5 bases). The CDR3 consists of 14 residues. V gave up 2 bases and J gave up 2 bases, with 10 bases separating them. Germline lookup yields CDR1 ENHRY and CDR2 SYGVKD. The CDR3 loop reads CAISEPDTTYEQYF. The CDR3 region has the DNA TGTGCCATCAGTGAGCCGGACACTACCTACGAGCAGTACTTC.